Presented here are 25 T cell receptor beta chains from one specimen sequenced in a study of blood T cell repertoires in COVID-19. This table comes from immunoSEQ multiplex PCR, and its TCRdb copy is limited to in-frame clones, with some not included. Of around 300,000 clones in the sample, around nine tenths were seen once. The specimen was PBMCs or T cells enriched from blood (not recorded which). These receptors originate from a woman in her 40s who had recovered from COVID-19.

V is TRBV28 and J is TRBJ2-1; D is perhaps TRBD1 (6 bases). The ends were cut back, 5 bases at V and 5 bases at J, with 13 bases in the middle. The CDR3 consists of 14 residues. The germline V gene encodes CDR1 MDHEN and CDR2 SYDVKM. The CDR3 region is CASSLPRGNNEQFF. The CDR3 nucleotides read TGTGCCAGCAGTCTTCCTAGGGGGAACAATGAGCAGTTCTTC.

This clone was observed a single time. The chain is built from TRBV7-9 and TRBJ2-1; 16 nucleotides align to TRBD2. The germline V gene has CDR1 SEHNR and CDR2 FQNEAQ (reference sequence). V was pared by 3 bases and J by 10 bases, with 6 bases of the junction left unmatched. This CDR3 is built from 16 residues. CDR3 protein: CASSFAGTSGRGEQFF. The CDR3, as DNA: TGTGCCAGCAGCTTCGCCGGGACTAGCGGGAGGGGCGAGCAGTTCTTC.

The chain joins TRBV5-4 to TRBJ2-5; TRBD2 matches at 14 bases. The germline V gene encodes CDR1 SGHNT and CDR2 YYREEE (reference sequence). V shed 4 bases and J 1 base; nucleotides not matched to a gene: 6. This CDR3 spans 17 amino acids. The DNA for the CDR3 is TGTGCCAGCAGCCAGTTTGGGACTAGCGGGAGCCAAGAGACCCAGTACTTC. Its translation is CASSQFGTSGSQETQYF.

This rearrangement joins TRBV5-1 to TRBJ2-5; TRBD2 is a possible D gene (6 bases). V was clipped by 5 bases and J by 5 bases, with 16 bases between them. Germline V CDR1 and CDR2: SGHRS, YFSETQ. This CDR3 is 14 amino acids long. The CDR3 bases are TGCGCCAGCAGATGGGGCGGCGGGACTGAGACCCAGTACTTC. As protein: CASRWGGGTETQYF. The full variable domain, completed using reference TRBV5-1 and TRBJ2-5, is KAGVTQTPRYLIKTRGQQVTLSCSPISGHRSVSWYQQTPGQGLQFLFEYFSETQRNKGNFPGRFSGRQFSNSRSEMNVSTLELGDSALYLCASRWGGGTETQYFGPGTRLLVL.

The V gene is TRBV30, the J gene TRBJ2-5; 7 bases are shared with TRBD2. This CDR3 is built from 14 residues. J gave up 5 bases and V 1 base, and 7 bases lay outside the gene matches. CDR1 and CDR2 from the germline V gene are GTSNPN and SVGIG (reference sequence). The CDR3 spells CAWSGGGFRETQYF. The CDR3 DNA is TGTGCCTGGAGTGGGGGGGGGTTCCGGGAGACCCAGTACTTC.

V is TRBV10-3 and J is TRBJ1-1, with a possible D match to TRBD1 (6 bases). Germline-derived CDR1 and CDR2 are ENHRY and SYGVKD. The V end lost 0 bases, the J end lost 1 base, and 6 bases lay between the germline ends. The CDR3 is made up of 14 amino acids. For the CDR3, the DNA is TGTGCCATCAGTGAGTCGGACAGGAACACTGAAGCTTTCTTT. Encoded protein: CAISESDRNTEAFF.

The rearrangement uses TRBV28 and TRBJ2-3; 12 bases are a match to TRBD2. The V segment lost 7 bases and the J segment 8 bases; nucleotides outside the gene matches: 4. Germline CDR1 MDHEN, CDR2 SYDVKM. The CDR3 runs to 13 residues. The CDR3 sequence is CASTLAGGGTQYF. DNA of the CDR3: TGTGCCAGCACGCTAGCGGGAGGGGGTACGCAGTATTTT.

This chain connects TRBV3-1 (or the pseudogene TRBV3-2) to TRBJ2-2; a possible D gene is TRBD2 (6 bases). Germline assignment: CDR1 LGHDT and CDR2 YNNKEL (reference sequence). CDR3 size: 16 residues. V dropped 0 bases and J dropped 3 bases, with 11 bases sitting between them. CDR3: CASSQERRDYTGELFF. CDR3 DNA: TGTGCCAGCAGCCAAGAGAGGCGGGATTACACCGGGGAGCTGTTTTTT.

The chain combines TRBV20-1 with TRBJ2-5; unclear D gene. V was shortened by 3 bases and J by 1 base, with 15 bases between the two germline ends. This CDR3 contains 15 residues. CDR1 is DFQATT, CDR2 SNEGSKA, per germline (reference sequence). Here the CDR3 DNA reads TGCAGTGCTAGTGGAACTACGATGACCCAAGAGACCCAGTACTTC. As protein: CSASGTTMTQETQYF.

The rearrangement links TRBV30 to TRBJ1-1; D might be TRBD1 (5 bases). This CDR3 has 12 residues. Germline CDR1 is GTSNPN and CDR2 is SVGIG (reference sequence). Trimming pared 4 bases from V and 10 bases from J, leaving 16 bases between. The CDR3 DNA sequence: TGTGCCTGGACTAATAATCTGGGGGGAGCTTTCTTT. Its protein product is CAWTNNLGGAFF.

The V call is TRBV18, the J call TRBJ1-4, with D uncertain. Trimming cost V 1 base and J 3 bases, with 12 bases left between them. The CDR3 has 16 residues. Germline V gives CDR1 KGHSH, CDR2 LQKENI. CDR3 sequence reads: CASSPLPWASNEKLFF. Written as DNA, the CDR3 is TGTGCCAGCTCACCACTTCCTTGGGCCTCTAATGAAAAACTGTTTTTT.

The gene calls are TRBV2 and TRBJ2-1; 12 bases map to TRBD2. The CDR3 totals 15 residues. Germline V gene sequence: CDR1 SNHLY, CDR2 FYNNEI. Trimming cost V 4 bases and J 8 bases; bases outside gene matches: 6. The CDR3 sequence is CASSARLAGDHEQFF. In DNA, the CDR3 is TGTGCCAGCAGTGCCAGACTAGCGGGAGACCATGAGCAGTTCTTC.

This chain links TRBV28 with TRBJ2-3, with D tentatively TRBD1 (6 bases). V was cut by 3 bases and J by 4 bases, with 14 bases left in between. This CDR3 contains 15 residues. Germline loops: CDR1 MDHEN, CDR2 SYDVKM. CDR3 DNA sequence: TGTGCCAGCAGTTTGGGGCAGGGGATCGCAGATACGCAGTATTTT. Protein sequence: CASSLGQGIADTQYF.

The chain combines TRBV3-1 (or the pseudogene TRBV3-2) with TRBJ2-2; perhaps TRBD2 as D (6 bases). The length of the CDR3 is 19 residues. V lost 3 bases, J lost 4 bases, and 24 bases lay in between. From germline, CDR1 is LGHDT and CDR2 YNNKEL (reference sequence). The CDR3 nucleotides read TGTGCCAGCAGCCACGCTACCATCCGACCGGGACTTATCACCGGGGAGCTGTTTTTT. Protein product: CASSHATIRPGLITGELFF.

The chain couples TRBV19 to TRBJ2-7, with D possibly matching TRBD1 (6 bases). The ends were cut back, 5 bases at V and 6 bases at J, with 11 bases in the middle. CDR1 LNHDA and CDR2 SQIVND come from the germline V gene (reference sequence). The CDR3 sequence is 12 residues long. CDR3 in amino acids: CASSPQGSEQYF. In DNA, the CDR3 is TGTGCCAGTAGTCCGCAGGGGTCCGAGCAGTACTTC.

The gene calls are TRBV29-1 and TRBJ2-1; 8 positions match TRBD2. The CDR3 consists of 13 residues. V was pared by 7 bases and J by 9 bases, with 11 bases of the junction left unmatched. The V gene's germline CDR1 is SQVTM and CDR2 ANQGSEA. The CDR3 loop is CSALGLVLPEQFF. The CDR3 nucleotides are TGCAGCGCTCTGGGACTAGTTCTGCCTGAGCAGTTCTTC.

The chain carries TRBV30 and TRBJ2-7, with a weak D call TRBD1 (6 bases). The CDR3 contains 14 residues. CDR1 is GTSNPN, CDR2 SVGIG, per germline (reference sequence). V was cut by 2 bases and J by 6 bases, with 17 bases left in between. Here the CDR3 reads CAWSQGIGEGEQYF. The CDR3 region has the DNA TGTGCCTGGAGTCAGGGGATAGGGGAAGGCGAGCAGTACTTC.

The rearrangement joins TRBV6-5 to TRBJ2-1, with 7 nucleotides matching TRBD2. Germline V CDR1 and CDR2: MNHEY, SVGAGI. Trimming removed 6 bases from V and 0 bases from J; junction bases left unmatched: 2. This CDR3 is 14 amino acids long. Here the CDR3 reads CASRERGSYNEQFF. CDR3 in DNA: TGTGCCAGCAGGGAGCGGGGCTCCTACAATGAGCAGTTCTTC.

This clone has only one observation. The chain recombines TRBV6-5 with TRBJ1-2; no clear D. The V end lost 2 bases, the J end lost 4 bases, and 11 bases lay between the germline ends. The CDR3 contains 14 residues. Germline CDR1 MNHEY, CDR2 SVGAGI. For the CDR3, the DNA is TGTGCCAGCAGTTACGGTGTCAGGCCCTATGGCTACACCTTC. Translating gives CASSYGVRPYGYTF.

The chain combines TRBV7-3 with TRBJ2-3; 8 nucleotides align to TRBD2. V was clipped by 5 bases and J by 3 bases; unmatched bases: 16. This CDR3 comprises 18 residues. CDR1 is SGHTA, CDR2 FQGTGA, per germline. Here the CDR3 reads CASSPTVLAGLVTDTQYF. DNA of the CDR3: TGTGCCAGCAGCCCCACCGTGTTAGCGGGACTTGTGACAGATACGCAGTATTTT.

This clone was seen a handful of times. The chain couples TRBV6-5 to TRBJ1-6; TRBD1 is a possible D gene (5 bases). Trimming stripped 6 bases from V and 5 bases from J, with 11 bases between. Germline V gene sequence: CDR1 MNHEY, CDR2 SVGAGI. This CDR3 is built from 14 residues. The CDR3 DNA sequence: TGTGCCAGCAGAGCCGGGGGTCATAATTCACCCCTCCACTTT. Its translation: CASRAGGHNSPLHF.

The rearrangement links TRBV10-3 to TRBJ1-2, with D unresolved. V was pared by 2 bases and J by 5 bases, with 6 bases between. Germline V gives CDR1 ENHRY, CDR2 SYGVKD. The CDR3 has 12 amino acids. This chain's CDR3 is CAISEDIYGYTF. The CDR3 nucleotides are TGTGCCATCAGTGAGGACATATATGGCTACACCTTC.

The V call is TRBV19, the J call TRBJ2-4; TRBD2 matches 10 bases. This CDR3 has 15 amino acids. The germline CDR1 and CDR2 sequences are LNHDA and SQIVND (reference sequence). With 3 bases clipped from V and 8 bases from J, the junction kept 7 bases outside the gene matches. The CDR3 spells CASSIVGLAGDIQYF. In DNA, the CDR3 is TGTGCCAGTAGTATTGTGGGGCTAGCGGGGGACATTCAGTACTTC.

J is TRBJ2-7 and V is TRBV6-6, with 9 positions matching TRBD2. This CDR3 is 15 amino acids long. Per germline, CDR1 MNHNY and CDR2 SVGAGI (reference sequence). V dropped 5 bases and J dropped 0; count of bases not matched to a gene: 5. CDR3 bases: TGTGCCAGCAGTCCACCGACTAGCGGCTCCTACGAGCAGTACTTC. Translation gives CASSPPTSGSYEQYF.

Here the CDR3 reads CASSLVRLGLNHEQYF. The CDR3 nucleotides are TGTGCCAGCAGCTTAGTCCGCTTGGGGCTTAACCACGAGCAGTACTTC. The rearrangement links TRBV7-3 to TRBJ2-7, with D possibly TRBD1 on 5 matching bases. Germline V lookup: CDR1 SGHTA, CDR2 FQGTGA. V was clipped by 2 bases and J by 5 bases, with 19 bases between them. This CDR3 region has 16 residues.